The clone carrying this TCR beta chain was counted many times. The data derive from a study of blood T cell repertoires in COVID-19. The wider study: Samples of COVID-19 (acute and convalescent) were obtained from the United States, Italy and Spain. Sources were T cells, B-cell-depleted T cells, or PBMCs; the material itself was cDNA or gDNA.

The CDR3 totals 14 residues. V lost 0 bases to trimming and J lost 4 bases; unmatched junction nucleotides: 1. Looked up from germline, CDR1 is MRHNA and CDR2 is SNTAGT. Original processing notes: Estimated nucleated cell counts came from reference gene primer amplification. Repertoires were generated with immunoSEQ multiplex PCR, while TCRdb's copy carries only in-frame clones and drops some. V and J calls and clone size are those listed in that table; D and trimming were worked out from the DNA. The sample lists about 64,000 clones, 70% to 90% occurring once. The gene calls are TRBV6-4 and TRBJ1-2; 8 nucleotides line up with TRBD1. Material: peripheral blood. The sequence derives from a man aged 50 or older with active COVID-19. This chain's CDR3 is CASSDSGQVYGYTF. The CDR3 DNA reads TGTGCCAGCAGTGACTCGGGACAGGTCTATGGCTACACCTTC.